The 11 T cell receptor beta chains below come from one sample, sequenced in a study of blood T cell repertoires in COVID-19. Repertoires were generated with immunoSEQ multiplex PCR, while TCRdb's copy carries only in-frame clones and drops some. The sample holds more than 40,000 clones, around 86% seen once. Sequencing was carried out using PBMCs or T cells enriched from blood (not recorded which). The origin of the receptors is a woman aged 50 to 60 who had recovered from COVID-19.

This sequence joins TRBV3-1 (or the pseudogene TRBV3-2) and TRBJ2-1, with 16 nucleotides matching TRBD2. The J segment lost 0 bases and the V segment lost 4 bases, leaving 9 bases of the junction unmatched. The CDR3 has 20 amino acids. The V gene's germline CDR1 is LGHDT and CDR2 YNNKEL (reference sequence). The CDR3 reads CASSPETGLAGGSSYNEQFF. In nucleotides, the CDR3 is TGTGCCAGCAGCCCAGAGACGGGACTAGCGGGGGGGAGCTCCTACAATGAGCAGTTCTTC.

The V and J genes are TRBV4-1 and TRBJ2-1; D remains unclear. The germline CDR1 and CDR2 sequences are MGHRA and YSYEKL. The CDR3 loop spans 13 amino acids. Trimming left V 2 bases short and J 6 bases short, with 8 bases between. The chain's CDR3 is CASSQTPGNEQFF. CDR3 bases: TGCGCCAGCAGCCAAACTCCCGGCAATGAGCAGTTCTTC.

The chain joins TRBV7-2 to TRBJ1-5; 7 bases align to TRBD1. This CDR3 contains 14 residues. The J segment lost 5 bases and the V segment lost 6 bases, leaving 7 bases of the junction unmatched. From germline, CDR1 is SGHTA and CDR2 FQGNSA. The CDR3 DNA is TGTGCCAGCAGGGACCGACAGGGAGATCAGCCCCAGCATTTT. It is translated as CASRDRQGDQPQHF.

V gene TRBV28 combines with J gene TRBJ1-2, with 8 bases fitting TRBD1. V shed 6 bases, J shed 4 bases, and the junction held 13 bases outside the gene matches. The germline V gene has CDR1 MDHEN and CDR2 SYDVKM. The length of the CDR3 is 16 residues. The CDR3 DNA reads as TGTGCCAGCAGGCTGGGGTGGGGACAGGAGGCCTATGGCTACACCTTC. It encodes CASRLGWGQEAYGYTF.

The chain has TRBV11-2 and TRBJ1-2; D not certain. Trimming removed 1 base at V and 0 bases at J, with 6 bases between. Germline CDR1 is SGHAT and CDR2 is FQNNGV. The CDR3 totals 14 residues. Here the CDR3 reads CASSLGQANYGYTF. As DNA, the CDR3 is TGTGCCAGCAGCTTAGGGCAAGCTAACTATGGCTACACCTTC.

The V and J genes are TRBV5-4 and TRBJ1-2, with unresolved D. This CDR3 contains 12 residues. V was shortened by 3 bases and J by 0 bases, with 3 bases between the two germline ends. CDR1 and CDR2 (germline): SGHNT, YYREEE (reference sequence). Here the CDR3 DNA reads TGTGCCAGCAGCTCTACTAACTATGGCTACACCTTC. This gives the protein CASSSTNYGYTF.

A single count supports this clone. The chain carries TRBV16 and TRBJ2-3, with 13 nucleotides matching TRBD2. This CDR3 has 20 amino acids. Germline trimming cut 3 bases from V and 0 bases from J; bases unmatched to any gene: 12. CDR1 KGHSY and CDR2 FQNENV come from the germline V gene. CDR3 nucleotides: TGTGCCAGCAGCCACCCTCGACTAGCGGGGGGCCCCTGGAGCACAGATACGCAGTATTTT. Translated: CASSHPRLAGGPWSTDTQYF.

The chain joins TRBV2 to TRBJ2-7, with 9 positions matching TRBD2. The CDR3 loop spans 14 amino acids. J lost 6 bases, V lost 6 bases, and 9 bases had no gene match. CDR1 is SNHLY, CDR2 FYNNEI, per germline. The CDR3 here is CASRGASGTSEQYF. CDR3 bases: TGTGCCAGCAGGGGGGCTAGCGGGACTTCCGAGCAGTACTTC.

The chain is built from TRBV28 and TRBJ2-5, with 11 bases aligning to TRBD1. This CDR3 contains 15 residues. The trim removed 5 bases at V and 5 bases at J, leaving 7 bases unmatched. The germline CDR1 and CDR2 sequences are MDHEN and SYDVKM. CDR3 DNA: TGTGCCAGCAGTGCTTGGGGACAGGGGGTGGAGACCCAGTACTTC. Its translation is CASSAWGQGVETQYF.

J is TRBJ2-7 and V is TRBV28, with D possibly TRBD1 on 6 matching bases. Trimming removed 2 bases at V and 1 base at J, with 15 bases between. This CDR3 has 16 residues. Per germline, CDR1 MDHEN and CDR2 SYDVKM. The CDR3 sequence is CASSLPEGQGSYEQYF. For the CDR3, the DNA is TGTGCCAGCAGTTTACCTGAGGGGCAGGGGTCCTACGAGCAGTACTTC.

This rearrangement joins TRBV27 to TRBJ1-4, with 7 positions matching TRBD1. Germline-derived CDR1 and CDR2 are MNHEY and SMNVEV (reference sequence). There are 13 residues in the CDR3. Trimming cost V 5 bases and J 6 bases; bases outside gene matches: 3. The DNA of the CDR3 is TGTGCCAGCAGTAGGGACAGCTATGAAAAACTGTTTTTT. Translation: CASSRDSYEKLFF.